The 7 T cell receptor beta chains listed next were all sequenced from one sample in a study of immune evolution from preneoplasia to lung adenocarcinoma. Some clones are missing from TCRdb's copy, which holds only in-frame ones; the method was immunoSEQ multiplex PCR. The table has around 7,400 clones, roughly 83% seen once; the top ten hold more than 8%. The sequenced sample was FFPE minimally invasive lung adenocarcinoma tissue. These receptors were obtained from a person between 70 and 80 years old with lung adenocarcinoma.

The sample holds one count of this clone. The CDR3 bases are TGTGCCAGCAGTTTATCGATGTTTAACGAAGCTTTCTTT. Its translation is CASSLSMFNEAFF. This chain uses TRBV27 with TRBJ1-1, with D uncertain. Per germline, CDR1 MNHEY and CDR2 SMNVEV (reference sequence). The CDR3 length is 13 residues. The V end lost 0 bases, the J end lost 8 bases, and 10 bases lay between the germline ends.

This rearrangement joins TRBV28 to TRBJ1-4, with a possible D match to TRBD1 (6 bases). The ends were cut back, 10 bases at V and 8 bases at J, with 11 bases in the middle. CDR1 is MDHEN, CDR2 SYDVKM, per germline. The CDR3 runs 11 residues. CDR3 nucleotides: TGTGCCATTGAGGGGGGGGAAAAACTGTTTTTT. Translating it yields CAIEGGEKLFF. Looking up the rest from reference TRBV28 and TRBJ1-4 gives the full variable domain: DVKVTQSSRYLVKRTGEKVFLECVQDMDHENMFWYRQDPGLGLRLIYFSYDVKMKEKGDIPEGYSVSREKKERFSLILESASTNQTSMYLCAIEGGEKLFFGSGTQLSVL.

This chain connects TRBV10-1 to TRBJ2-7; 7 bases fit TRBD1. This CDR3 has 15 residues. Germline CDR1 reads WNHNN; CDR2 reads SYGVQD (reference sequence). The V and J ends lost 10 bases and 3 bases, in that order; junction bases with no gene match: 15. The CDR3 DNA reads TGCGCCATCCCCACCCCTACAGGGGCTTGCTACGAGCAGTACTTC. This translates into CAIPTPTGACYEQYF.

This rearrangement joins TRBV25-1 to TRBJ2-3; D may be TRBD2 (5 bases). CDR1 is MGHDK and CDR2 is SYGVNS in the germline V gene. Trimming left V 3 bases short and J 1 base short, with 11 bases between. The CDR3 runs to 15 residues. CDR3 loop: CASSDTRAGTDTQYF. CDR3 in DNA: TGTGCCAGCAGTGATACGAGGGCAGGCACAGATACGCAGTATTTT.

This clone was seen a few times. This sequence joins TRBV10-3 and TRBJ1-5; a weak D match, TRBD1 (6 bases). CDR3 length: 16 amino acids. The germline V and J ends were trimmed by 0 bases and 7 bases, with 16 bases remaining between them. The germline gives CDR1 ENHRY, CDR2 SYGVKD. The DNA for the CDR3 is TGTGCCATCAGTGAGTCGAGGGGGGTAACGGTCCAGCCCCAGCATTTT. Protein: CAISESRGVTVQPQHF.

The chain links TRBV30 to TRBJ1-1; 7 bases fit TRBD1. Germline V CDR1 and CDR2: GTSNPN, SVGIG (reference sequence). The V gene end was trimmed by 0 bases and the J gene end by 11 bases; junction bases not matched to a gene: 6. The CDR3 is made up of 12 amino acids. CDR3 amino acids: CAWSVGQGVAFF. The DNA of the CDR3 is TGTGCCTGGAGTGTAGGGCAGGGGGTGGCTTTCTTT.

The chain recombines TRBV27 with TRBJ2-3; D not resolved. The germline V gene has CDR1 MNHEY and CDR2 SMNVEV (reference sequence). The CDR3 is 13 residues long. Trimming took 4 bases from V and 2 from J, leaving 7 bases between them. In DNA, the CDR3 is TGTGCCAGCAGTTCCGGGTACACAGATACGCAGTATTTT. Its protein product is CASSSGYTDTQYF.